This entry describes one TCR beta chain. In this sample, this clonotype turned up a few times. The target of this receptor is not known. There are no base qualities to consult, and no much larger clone falls within one base. This sample is drawn from a study of T cells after yellow fever vaccination (dated by TCRdb to the late 2010s). A note on the overall study: The SMART-Seq v4 Ultra Low Input RNA kit was used to prepare libraries from fractions with low cell numbers. The cohort comprised two healthy male donors, one aged 18 to 29 and one aged 30 to 40 years. To follow T-cell clones before and after primary and booster YFV17D yellow fever vaccination, bulk TCR alpha and beta repertoires were sequenced over time. Blood was collected at multiple timepoints before and after primary and secondary immunization, and bulk PBMC replicates and cell subsets were isolated. Overall study outcomes, separate from this receptor: Only a couple of donors were included in the study, so the extent to which the findings can be generalized is limited. Computational filtering was needed because FACS-sorted repertoires could contain abundant contaminating clonotypes from the bulk population. The secondary T-cell response was weaker than the primary response but faster, peaking on day 5 instead of day 15. A small fraction of clonotypes showed up in both the CD4 and CD8 compartments, probably as a result of convergent recombination. After the booster, most of the clones that had expanded following primary vaccination were detected again (approximately 95% of CD4 and around 87% of CD8), which suggests that memory was broadly maintained.

Synthesis of TCR cDNA relied on 5'RACE template switching, a step that introduced a universal primer site along with unique molecular identifiers. Priming for cDNA synthesis came from both the TCR alpha and TCR beta constant segments. Two PCR steps were used to amplify libraries, with sample barcodes and sequencing adapters being added in the second step. Sequencing of the libraries was done on either Illumina HiSeq 2500 (2x100 bp) or NovaSeq (2x150 bp). Per the original workflow: MIGEC was used to demultiplex reads and collapse the reads into UMI consensus sequences, and MiXCR was used for V(D)J alignment. Clonotypes responding to the vaccine were identified with edgeR on replicate PBMC samples, with the criteria of FDR below 0.01 and a log2 fold change above 5 up to day 15. Each bulk clonotype was labeled CD4 or CD8 based on which sequenced repertoire, CD4 or CD8, contained the clonotype at higher abundance. TCRdb passed the public sequencing reads through fastp at Q25 and MiXCR, retaining productive beta sequences. Rows are unified per CDR3 protein, each entry keeping the most common DNA and genes. The V and J calls shown here were made by TCRdb, not taken from the authors' results. Present in this sample are some 500,000 distinct CDR3 sequences, 13% of which were seen just once. The ten largest make up roughly 13% of the sample.

What the treatment or condition label conveys for this sample: live attenuated yellow fever vaccine strain. At each blood-draw timepoint, two biological replicates of bulk PBMCs were collected. PBMCs were isolated from peripheral blood using a standard Ficoll-Paque protocol. TriZol was used to extract RNA from bulk PBMCs, CD4 and CD8 fractions, and dextramer-positive and dextramer-negative fractions. The germline V gene provides CDR1 WSHSY and CDR2 SAAADI. The V end loses 4 bases and the J end loses 3 bases, and a stretch of 14 bases separates them. The CDR3 numbers 15 residues from cysteine through phenylalanine. Just the 45-base CDR3 DNA is kept, in frame starting at base 1.

The rearranged chain carries TRBV10-2 and TRBJ2-3; D gene: possibly TRBD1, on 5 matching bases. The sample here was PBMCs, taken on the day of the yellow fever booster vaccination. The receptor was isolated from a man aged 30 to 45 who received the YFV17D yellow fever vaccine. The DNA sequence follows: TGCGCCAGCAGTGCTCCCGGACATTTAACAGATACGCAGTATTTT. The translation is CASSAPGHLTDTQYF.